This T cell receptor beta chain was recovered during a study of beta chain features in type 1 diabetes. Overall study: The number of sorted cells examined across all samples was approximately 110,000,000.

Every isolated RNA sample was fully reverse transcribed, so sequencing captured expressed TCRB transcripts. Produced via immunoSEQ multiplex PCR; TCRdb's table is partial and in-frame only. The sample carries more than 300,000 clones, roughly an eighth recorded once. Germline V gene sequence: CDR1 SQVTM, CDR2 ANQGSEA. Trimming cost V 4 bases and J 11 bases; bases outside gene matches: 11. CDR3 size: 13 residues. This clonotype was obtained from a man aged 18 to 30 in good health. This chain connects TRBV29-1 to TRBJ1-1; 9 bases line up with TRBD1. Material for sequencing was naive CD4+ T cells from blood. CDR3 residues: CSVVGGDRVLAFF. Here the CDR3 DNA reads TGCAGCGTTGTTGGTGGGGACAGGGTTTTGGCTTTCTTT.